This entry features one T cell receptor beta chain sequence. TCRdb re-called the 5' RACE reads, yielding one record per CDR3 amino acid sequence without DNA. The ten most abundant clones cover 1.5% to 2% of a sample with 200,000 to 250,000 distinct CDR3 sequences. The sample is drawn from a study of monozygotic twins with inflammatory bowel disease. The sample was blood. The receptor was isolated from a human donor with ulcerative colitis or Crohn's disease, or a healthy co-twin of an affected twin (not recorded which).

The CDR3 sequence: CSARDRVTDTQYF. V is TRBV20-1 and J is TRBJ2-3; TCRdb outputs TRBD1, but without DNA this stays unchecked. Germline lookup yields CDR1 DFQATT and CDR2 SNEGSKA (reference sequence). The CDR3 is made up of 13 amino acids.